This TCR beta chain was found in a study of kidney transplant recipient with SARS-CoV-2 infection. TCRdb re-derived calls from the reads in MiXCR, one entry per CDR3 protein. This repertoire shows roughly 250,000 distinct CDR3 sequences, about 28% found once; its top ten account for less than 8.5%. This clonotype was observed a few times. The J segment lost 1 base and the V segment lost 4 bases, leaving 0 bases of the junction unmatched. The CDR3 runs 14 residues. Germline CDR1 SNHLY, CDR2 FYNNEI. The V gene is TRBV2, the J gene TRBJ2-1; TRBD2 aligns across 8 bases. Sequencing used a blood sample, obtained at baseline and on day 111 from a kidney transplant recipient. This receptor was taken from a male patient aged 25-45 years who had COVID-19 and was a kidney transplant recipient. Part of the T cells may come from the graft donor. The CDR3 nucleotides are TGTGCCAGCAGTGCTAGCGGGTCCTACAATGAGCAGTTCTTC. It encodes CASSASGSYNEQFF.